This TCR beta chain was captured by sequencing in a study of blood T cell repertoires in COVID-19. Study processing details: Amplification of reference gene primers provided the estimated nucleated cell counts. The table came from immunoSEQ multiplex PCR; TCRdb's copy has only in-frame clones and leaves some out. Clonal size and the V and J genes are those of that table, whereas D and trimming came from the DNA. The sample has tens of thousands of clones, about four fifths seen once. The germline V gene has CDR1 LNHDA and CDR2 SQIVND (reference sequence). V gave up 6 bases and J gave up 2 bases, with 13 bases separating them. This CDR3 has 15 amino acids.

The clonotype was recovered from a man aged 65 to 85 with COVID-19, enrolled during active disease. V is TRBV19 and J is TRBJ2-2; D not certain. Sequenced material: peripheral blood. The CDR3 is CASSDTNSNTGELFF. CDR3 sequence (DNA): TGTGCCAGTAGCGACACCAACAGTAACACCGGGGAGCTGTTTTTT.